Presented here are 16 T cell receptor beta chains from one specimen sequenced in a study of OX40 agonist ivuxolimab in advanced cancers. The repertoire was sequenced with immunoSEQ multiplex PCR; TCRdb's copy has only in-frame clones and lacks some. This sample has about 48,000 clones, with roughly 89% found just once. This material consisted of CD4+ or CD8+ T cells sorted from blood, taken in a trial of the OX40 agonist ivuxolimab. The receptors were gathered from an adult with an advanced solid tumor such as melanoma, head and neck, liver or kidney cancer.

J is TRBJ2-7 and V is TRBV27; TRBD1 is a possible D gene (6 bases). Germline V gene sequence: CDR1 MNHEY, CDR2 SMNVEV (reference sequence). V shed 5 bases and J shed 0 bases, with 14 bases lying between them. This CDR3 is built from 15 residues. The CDR3 coding sequence is TGTGCCAGCAGTGCCACCGGGACACACTCCTACGAGCAGTACTTC. It encodes CASSATGTHSYEQYF.

The J gene is TRBJ2-7, the V gene TRBV28; 7 nucleotides align to TRBD1. Germline CDR1 and CDR2: MDHEN and SYDVKM. The CDR3 is 14 amino acids. The trim removed 6 bases at V and 3 bases at J, leaving 8 bases unmatched. Here the CDR3 reads CASRETGQHYEQYF. The CDR3, as DNA: TGTGCCAGCAGGGAAACGGGACAGCACTACGAGCAGTACTTC.

The chain combines TRBV29-1 with TRBJ1-2, with 8 positions matching TRBD1. The V gene's germline CDR1 is SQVTM and CDR2 ANQGSEA. The CDR3 has 14 amino acids. Germline trimming cut 1 base from V and 6 bases from J; bases unmatched to any gene: 7. CDR3 nucleotides: TGCAGCGTTGAAGTTCCAGGGGGCGAGGATGGCTACACCTTC. Protein: CSVEVPGGEDGYTF.

This sequence joins TRBV28 and TRBJ1-2, with D perhaps TRBD1 (5 bases). The germline V gene encodes CDR1 MDHEN and CDR2 SYDVKM. This CDR3 has 16 residues. V was trimmed by 4 bases and J by 4 bases, leaving 19 bases between them. The CDR3 sequence is CASSYLDVPGPYGYTF. CDR3 DNA sequence: TGTGCCAGCAGTTATTTAGACGTGCCGGGACCCTATGGCTACACCTTC.

The chain links TRBV7-8 to TRBJ2-7; 9 bases are shared with TRBD1. This CDR3 region has 15 residues. J lost 0 bases, V lost 1 base, and 1 base had no gene match. The V gene's germline CDR1 is SGHVS and CDR2 FQNEAQ. The CDR3 sequence: CASSLGTGVSYEQYF. CDR3 in DNA: TGTGCCAGCAGCTTAGGGACAGGGGTCTCCTACGAGCAGTACTTC.

The genes are TRBV7-9 and TRBJ2-7; D possibly matches TRBD1 or TRBD2 (5 bases each). Germline V gives CDR1 SEHNR, CDR2 FQNEAQ (reference sequence). V lost 4 bases and J lost 4, with 17 bases in between. The CDR3 is 15 amino acids. The CDR3 loop reads CASSYPFRGGYEQYF. DNA for the CDR3: TGTGCCAGCAGCTATCCTTTTCGTGGGGGATACGAGCAGTACTTC.

The CDR3 protein is CASSPRGGRYNEQFF. The CDR3 nucleotides read TGTGCCAGCAGCCCCCGGGGGGGGCGTTACAATGAGCAGTTCTTC. The rearrangement links TRBV27 to TRBJ2-1; 8 bases agree with TRBD2. CDR3 length equals 15 residues. Losses at the gene ends were 6 bases for V and 4 bases for J; bases not matched to a gene: 8. CDR1 is MNHEY and CDR2 is SMNVEV in the germline V gene (reference sequence).

The genes are TRBV2 and TRBJ1-2; 7 positions match TRBD1. This CDR3 is built from 12 residues. Germline V gene lookup returns CDR1 SNHLY and CDR2 FYNNEI. The ends lost 8 bases at V and 8 bases at J; junction bases unmatched: 8. The CDR3: CASPRGDYGYTF. In nucleotides, the CDR3 is TGTGCCAGCCCCAGGGGGGATTACGGCTACACCTTC.

The chain uses TRBV19 and TRBJ2-1; 7 nucleotides align to TRBD1. Trimming took 10 bases from V and 4 from J; bases not matched to a gene: 7. Germline V gene data show CDR1 as LNHDA and CDR2 as SQIVND (reference sequence). The CDR3 covers 13 residues. The CDR3 loop reads CATRDSHYNEQFF. The CDR3 nucleotides are TGTGCCACCCGGGACAGCCATTACAATGAGCAGTTCTTC. Combining the CDR3 with reference TRBV19 and TRBJ2-1 gives the whole variable domain DGGITQSPKYLFRKEGQNVTLSCEQNLNHDAMYWYRQDPGQGLRLIYYSQIVNDFQKGDIAEGYSVSREKKESFPLTVTSAQKNPTAFYLCATRDSHYNEQFFGPGTRLTVL.

The chain links TRBV5-1 to TRBJ1-1; 7 bases fit TRBD1. The V gene's germline CDR1 is SGHRS and CDR2 YFSETQ. The CDR3 is made up of 14 amino acids. V shed 0 bases and J 5 bases; nucleotides not matched to a gene: 4. CDR3: CASSLGQGETEAFF. As DNA, the CDR3 is TGCGCCAGCAGCTTGGGACAGGGTGAGACTGAAGCTTTCTTT.

The rearrangement joins TRBV30 to TRBJ1-4; D is undetermined. CDR3 length: 15 residues. V was trimmed by 1 base and J by 7 bases, leaving 16 bases between them. The germline CDR1 and CDR2 sequences are GTSNPN and SVGIG (reference sequence). CDR3 bases: TGTGCCTGGAGTGATTGGCAGGCCCTTGGTGAAAAACTGTTTTTT. It translates to CAWSDWQALGEKLFF. The variable domain in full, completed from reference TRBV30 and TRBJ1-4, reads SQTIHQWPATLVQPVGSPLSLECTVEGTSNPNLYWYRQAAGRGLQLLFYSVGIGQISSEVPQNLSASRPQDRQFILSSKKLLLSDSGFYLCAWSDWQALGEKLFFGSGTQLSVL.

The chain couples TRBV7-8 to TRBJ2-1, with TRBD2 matching 8 bases. Germline V gives CDR1 SGHVS, CDR2 FQNEAQ. This CDR3 is built from 15 residues. Trimming at V came to 8 bases and at J to 5 bases, leaving 11 bases not matched to a gene. The CDR3 nucleotides read TGTGCCAGCCGTTTTCTCGGGACTAGTGACAATGAGCAGTTCTTC. Residues: CASRFLGTSDNEQFF.

The J gene is TRBJ2-3, the V gene TRBV27, with D possibly TRBD2 on 6 matching bases. CDR3 length: 14 amino acids. CDR1 and CDR2 from the germline V gene are MNHEY and SMNVEV (reference sequence). V was cut by 4 bases and J by 6 bases, with 14 bases left in between. The CDR3 coding sequence is TGTGCCAGCAGTTCCCGGTGGGCGGGGGATACGCAGTATTTT. Protein: CASSSRWAGDTQYF.

In its sample, this clone was seen once. This sequence joins TRBV5-4 and TRBJ2-1; 12 nucleotides agree with TRBD2. Germline V gene sequence: CDR1 SGHNT, CDR2 YYREEE (reference sequence). The CDR3 totals 15 residues. Trimming took 0 bases from V and 9 from J; bases not matched to a gene: 4. The CDR3 nucleotides read TGTGCCAGCAGCTTGGGGACTAGCGGGGAAGGTGAGCAGTTCTTC. Its translation: CASSLGTSGEGEQFF. The full variable domain, with the rest looked up from reference TRBV5-4 and TRBJ2-1, is ETGVTQSPTHLIKTRGQQVTLRCSSQSGHNTVSWYQQALGQGPQFIFQYYREEENGRGNFPPRFSGLQFPNYSSELNVNALELDDSALYLCASSLGTSGEGEQFFGPGTRLTVL.

The genes are TRBV11-2 and TRBJ2-7; 7 positions match TRBD1. Germline V lookup: CDR1 SGHAT, CDR2 FQNNGV. The junction had 7 bases not matched to a gene; V was cut back by 3 bases and J by 2 bases. The CDR3 consists of 15 residues. CDR3 protein: CASSLGAGTAYEQYF. CDR3 DNA: TGTGCCAGCAGCTTGGGGGCCGGGACAGCCTACGAGCAGTACTTC. Filled out from reference TRBV11-2 and TRBJ2-7, the complete variable domain reads EAGVAQSPRYKIIEKRQSVAFWCNPISGHATLYWYQQILGQGPKLLIQFQNNGVVDDSQLPKDRFSAERLKGVDSTLKIQPAKLEDSAVYLCASSLGAGTAYEQYFGPGTRLTVT.

The table lists this clone with a count of one. The chain uses TRBV29-1 and TRBJ2-2; either TRBD1 or TRBD2 may supply D (6 bases each). The length of the CDR3 is 12 residues. V dropped 4 bases and J dropped 6 bases, with 9 bases sitting between them. Germline V gives CDR1 SQVTM, CDR2 ANQGSEA. The CDR3 reads CSVAGEAGELFF. The CDR3 DNA is TGCAGCGTTGCAGGGGAGGCCGGGGAGCTGTTTTTT.